These 22 T cell receptor beta chains were all obtained from the same sample, sequenced in a study of identical twins (dated by TCRdb to about 2016). Library prep was done by 5' RACE. The instrument given in TCRdb is Illumina HiSeq 2000. TCRdb itself trimmed the public reads at Q25 with fastp, ran MiXCR and retained productive beta chains. Rows with a matching CDR3 protein are joined into one entry that keeps the most common DNA and genes. For this sample there are roughly 490,000 distinct CDR3 sequences; roughly an eighth appear just once. Approximately 0.98% of the sample is held by the ten biggest clonotypes. This sample was also put to use in a study of yellow fever vaccine responses in identical twins.

Material: CD4+ T cells sorted from blood. These receptors all stem from a young woman in good health.

The chain couples TRBV6-1 to TRBJ2-3, with D perhaps matching TRBD1 (6 bases). There are 16 residues in the CDR3. Between the trimmed V and J ends, which lost 6 bases and 2 bases, there was a span of 18 bases. CDR1 and CDR2 (germline): MNHNS, SASEGT. The CDR3 is CASSLMTSGATDTQYF. The CDR3 nucleotides read TGTGCCAGCAGCCTGATGACCTCAGGGGCCACAGATACGCAGTATTTT.

This clonotype was observed a few times. The rearrangement links TRBV6-2 or TRBV6-3 to TRBJ1-6; D gene unclear. V was clipped by 5 bases and J by 8 bases, with 13 bases between them. This CDR3 has 14 residues. The germline V gene encodes CDR1 MNHEY and CDR2 SVGEGT. The CDR3, as DNA: TGTGCCAGCAGTACGTTTCCTGCTCATTCACCCCTCCACTTT. Amino acid sequence: CASSTFPAHSPLHF.

This clonotype turned up a few times. The chain has TRBV7-2 and TRBJ2-1; D is unresolved. There are 15 residues in the CDR3. CDR1 and CDR2 from the germline V gene are SGHTA and FQGNSA. V was shortened by 3 bases and J by 7 bases, with 16 bases between the two germline ends. CDR3 DNA sequence: TGTGCCAGCAGCTTTAGATCCCAGGCTTTTAATGAGCAGTTCTTC. Translation: CASSFRSQAFNEQFF.

A few counts support this clonotype. This chain uses TRBV28 with TRBJ1-5, with TRBD1 identical over 8 bases. This CDR3 has 14 amino acids. The germline V gene encodes CDR1 MDHEN and CDR2 SYDVKM. After removal of 7 bases from V and 4 bases from J, the junction contained 6 bases not matched to a gene. The CDR3 DNA reads TGTGCCAGCACGAACAGGGGGGATAATCAGCCCCAGCATTTT. This sequence encodes CASTNRGDNQPQHF.

The table lists this clonotype with a few counts. The chain uses TRBV4-3 and TRBJ2-6; 10 nucleotides line up with TRBD1. Per germline, CDR1 LGHNA and CDR2 YSLEER. This CDR3 spans 19 amino acids. J was trimmed by 1 base and V by 3 bases; bases with no gene match: 9. The CDR3 loop is CASSQMPPGQGSGANVLTF. The CDR3, as DNA: TGCGCCAGCAGCCAGATGCCACCGGGACAGGGGTCTGGGGCCAACGTCCTGACTTTC.

This chain joins TRBV7-3 and TRBJ2-1, with D hard to call. V was pared by 5 bases and J by 0 bases, with 14 bases between. The CDR3 is 16 residues long. In germline, CDR1 is SGHTA, CDR2 FQGTGA. CDR3 DNA: TGTGCCAGCAGCCCAGATCTGATAAGCTCCTACAATGAGCAGTTCTTC. Amino acids: CASSPDLISSYNEQFF. Together with reference TRBV7-3 and TRBJ2-1, the CDR3 gives the full variable domain: GAGVSQTPSNKVTEKGKYVELRCDPISGHTALYWYRQSLGQGPEFLIYFQGTGAADDSGLPNDRFFAVRPEGSVSTLKIQRTERGDSAVYLCASSPDLISSYNEQFFGPGTRLTVL.

This clonotype was detected a few times. V usage is TRBV18 and J usage is TRBJ2-7, with D perhaps matching TRBD1 (5 bases). The CDR3 totals 14 residues. Germline assignment: CDR1 KGHSH and CDR2 LQKENI. Trimming pared 2 bases from V and 2 bases from J, leaving 10 bases between. The CDR3 DNA is TGTGCCAGCTCACCATCGACAGCTACCTACGAGCAGTACTTC. It is translated as CASSPSTATYEQYF.

The V call is TRBV5-1, the J call TRBJ1-5, with a weak D call TRBD1 (6 bases). Germline CDR1 is SGHRS and CDR2 is YFSETQ. V gave up 4 bases and J gave up 5 bases, with 10 bases separating them. This CDR3 has 13 amino acids. The CDR3 coding sequence is TGCGCCAGCAGCCCTGGACAGCATCAGCCCCAGCATTTT. Amino acids: CASSPGQHQPQHF. Based on the CDR3 plus reference TRBV5-1 and TRBJ1-5, the full variable domain is KAGVTQTPRYLIKTRGQQVTLSCSPISGHRSVSWYQQTPGQGLQFLFEYFSETQRNKGNFPGRFSGRQFSNSRSEMNVSTLELGDSALYLCASSPGQHQPQHFGDGTRLSIL.

There are a few counts of this clonotype. This sequence joins TRBV5-1 and TRBJ1-1, with D perhaps matching TRBD1 (6 bases). V was trimmed by 5 bases and J by 7 bases, leaving 24 bases between them. Germline CDR1 reads SGHRS; CDR2 reads YFSETQ. The CDR3 sequence is 16 residues long. Here the CDR3 DNA reads TGCGCCAGCAGAGAGGTGGCAGGGGCGGCGGGAGGTGAAGCTTTCTTT. Its protein product is CASREVAGAAGGEAFF. Full variable domain (rest looked up from reference TRBV5-1 and TRBJ1-1): KAGVTQTPRYLIKTRGQQVTLSCSPISGHRSVSWYQQTPGQGLQFLFEYFSETQRNKGNFPGRFSGRQFSNSRSEMNVSTLELGDSALYLCASREVAGAAGGEAFFGQGTRLTVV.

This clonotype occurred many times. The rearrangement uses TRBV28 and TRBJ2-7; 8 bases map to TRBD2. The V gene end was trimmed by 3 bases and the J gene end by 0 bases; junction bases not matched to a gene: 4. CDR1 is MDHEN and CDR2 is SYDVKM in the germline V gene. The CDR3 runs 15 residues. The CDR3 loop reads CASSLTGGLSYEQYF. CDR3 nucleotide sequence: TGTGCCAGCAGTTTGACGGGAGGGCTCTCCTACGAGCAGTACTTC.

This clonotype was counted between two and nine times. This chain connects TRBV9 to TRBJ1-3, with D uncertain. From germline, CDR1 is SGDLS and CDR2 YYNGEE. This CDR3 spans 16 amino acids. The germline V and J ends were trimmed by 3 bases and 0 bases, with 13 bases remaining between them. Here the CDR3 reads CASSEGDRRSGNTIYF. CDR3 sequence (DNA): TGTGCCAGCAGCGAGGGAGACCGCCGCTCTGGAAACACCATATATTTT.

The sample holds a few counts of this clonotype. The chain combines TRBV20-1 with TRBJ2-1; 8 bases line up with TRBD2. The CDR3 loop spans 18 amino acids. The junction had 17 bases not matched to a gene; V was cut back by 0 bases and J by 7 bases. The germline CDR1 and CDR2 sequences are DFQATT and SNEGSKA (reference sequence). CDR3 sequence: CSARDPGSPGTSRNEQFF. CDR3 DNA sequence: TGCAGTGCTAGAGATCCCGGATCACCCGGGACTAGTCGTAATGAGCAGTTCTTC.

V and J are TRBV7-9 and TRBJ2-7; tentatively, D is TRBD1 (5 bases). Trimming took 2 bases from V and 7 from J, leaving 12 bases between them. The CDR3 contains 13 residues. CDR1 and CDR2 (germline): SEHNR, FQNEAQ (reference sequence). The CDR3 is CASSLPGFREQYF. The CDR3 DNA sequence: TGTGCCAGCAGCTTACCAGGGTTTCGGGAGCAGTACTTC.

This clonotype appeared a few times. The chain employs TRBV5-6 and TRBJ2-1, with 7 nucleotides matching TRBD1. CDR3 length: 14 amino acids. Germline CDR1 reads SGHDT; CDR2 reads YYEEEE. The junction had 12 bases not matched to a gene; V was cut back by 0 bases and J by 15 bases. CDR3: CASSLGDRALKVFF. As DNA, the CDR3 is TGTGCCAGCAGCTTGGGAGACAGGGCCCTTAAAGTGTTCTTC.

The chain uses TRBV9 and TRBJ2-5; D perhaps matches TRBD2 (6 bases). CDR1 and CDR2 from the germline V gene are SGDLS and YYNGEE. CDR3 length: 14 amino acids. V was cut by 3 bases and J by 2 bases, with 11 bases left in between. This chain's CDR3 is CASSASGTQETQYF. The CDR3 DNA sequence: TGTGCCAGCAGCGCCTCCGGGACTCAAGAGACCCAGTACTTC. Using reference TRBV9 and TRBJ2-5 for the parts outside the CDR3, the full variable domain is DSGVTQTPKHLITATGQRVTLRCSPRSGDLSVYWYQQSLDQGLQFLIQYYNGEERAKGNILERFSAQQFPDLHSELNLSSLELGDSALYFCASSASGTQETQYFGPGTRLLVL.

There are a few counts of this clonotype. The chain carries TRBV12-3 or TRBV12-4 and TRBJ1-5; 9 positions match TRBD1. The CDR3 length is 15 residues. With V trimmed by 5 bases and J by 2 bases, 4 bases remained unmatched. CDR3 sequence: CASSRQGGGNQPQHF. The DNA of the CDR3 is TGTGCCAGCAGTCGACAGGGGGGGGGCAATCAGCCCCAGCATTTT.

V usage is TRBV19 and J usage is TRBJ1-1, with D perhaps matching TRBD1 (6 bases). CDR3 length: 12 amino acids. The ends were cut back, 5 bases at V and 7 bases at J, with 11 bases in the middle. Per germline, CDR1 LNHDA and CDR2 SQIVND (reference sequence). In nucleotides, the CDR3 is TGTGCCAGTAGTGGGGACACCCATGAAGCTTTCTTT. This translates into CASSGDTHEAFF.

This clonotype appeared many times. The genes are TRBV7-2 and TRBJ2-1; D is unclear. Germline V gene sequence: CDR1 SGHTA, CDR2 FQGNSA. V was trimmed by 5 bases and J by 6 bases, leaving 5 bases between them. There are 11 residues in the CDR3. This CDR3 is CASSRANEQFF. In DNA, the CDR3 is TGTGCCAGCAGCCGCGCCAATGAGCAGTTCTTC.

This chain connects TRBV15 to TRBJ2-3; 14 bases map to TRBD2. With V trimmed by 0 bases and J by 3 bases, 5 bases remained unmatched. Germline V gives CDR1 LNHNV, CDR2 YYDKDF (reference sequence). There are 18 residues in the CDR3. CDR3 protein: CATSRERGTSGRTDTQYF. The CDR3 bases are TGTGCCACCAGCAGAGAGCGGGGGACTAGCGGGAGAACAGATACGCAGTATTTT.

The chain couples TRBV11-2 to TRBJ2-1; D is unclear. Trimming pared 2 bases from V and 0 bases from J, leaving 14 bases between. The CDR3 has 17 residues. CDR1 and CDR2 (germline): SGHAT, FQNNGV. CDR3 DNA: TGTGCCAGCAGCTTAATTTCGGCGGTCCTCTCCTACAATGAGCAGTTCTTC. It yields the protein CASSLISAVLSYNEQFF. Full variable domain (rest looked up from reference TRBV11-2 and TRBJ2-1): EAGVAQSPRYKIIEKRQSVAFWCNPISGHATLYWYQQILGQGPKLLIQFQNNGVVDDSQLPKDRFSAERLKGVDSTLKIQPAKLEDSAVYLCASSLISAVLSYNEQFFGPGTRLTVL.

The rearrangement links TRBV12-3 or TRBV12-4 to TRBJ1-4; D is unresolved. V was cut by 0 bases and J by 5 bases, with 1 base left in between. This CDR3 is built from 12 residues. CDR3: CASSLANEKLFF. The CDR3 coding sequence is TGTGCCAGCAGTTTAGCGAATGAAAAACTGTTTTTT.

V and J are TRBV3-1 and TRBJ1-6; D unclear. V gave up 2 bases and J gave up 10 bases, with 15 bases separating them. Germline CDR1 and CDR2: LGHDT and YNNKEL (reference sequence). The CDR3 is 15 amino acids. The CDR3 DNA reads as TGTGCCAGCAGCCAACAGGACCGTATAGGATCACCCCTCCACTTT. This gives the protein CASSQQDRIGSPLHF.